This TCR beta chain was sequenced in a study of T-cell reconstitution after alpha-beta-depleted transplantation in children. This clonotype was observed a few times. The CDR3 runs 13 residues. Trimming removed 0 bases from V and 5 bases from J, with 6 bases in between. CDR1 and CDR2 (germline): SGHRS, YFSETQ. It was with unique molecular identifiers that the TCRbeta library was prepared. One entry per CDR3 protein results from TCRdb running MiXCR on the PCR reads. The repertoire holds 300,000 to 400,000 distinct CDR3 sequences, roughly 16% seen once, with about 41% in the top ten. This chain joins TRBV5-1 and TRBJ1-5; D call uncertain. The specimen comprised PBMCs, mostly from graft donor cells, sampled 360 days after TCRalphabeta/CD19-depleted stem cell transplant. The TCR originated in a male patient under 10 years old who had a stem cell transplant for acute lymphoblastic leukemia, so the T cells may come from the graft donor. The CDR3 DNA reads as TGCGCCAGCAGCTTGGGATCAGATCAGCCCCAGCATTTT. Amino acid sequence: CASSLGSDQPQHF.